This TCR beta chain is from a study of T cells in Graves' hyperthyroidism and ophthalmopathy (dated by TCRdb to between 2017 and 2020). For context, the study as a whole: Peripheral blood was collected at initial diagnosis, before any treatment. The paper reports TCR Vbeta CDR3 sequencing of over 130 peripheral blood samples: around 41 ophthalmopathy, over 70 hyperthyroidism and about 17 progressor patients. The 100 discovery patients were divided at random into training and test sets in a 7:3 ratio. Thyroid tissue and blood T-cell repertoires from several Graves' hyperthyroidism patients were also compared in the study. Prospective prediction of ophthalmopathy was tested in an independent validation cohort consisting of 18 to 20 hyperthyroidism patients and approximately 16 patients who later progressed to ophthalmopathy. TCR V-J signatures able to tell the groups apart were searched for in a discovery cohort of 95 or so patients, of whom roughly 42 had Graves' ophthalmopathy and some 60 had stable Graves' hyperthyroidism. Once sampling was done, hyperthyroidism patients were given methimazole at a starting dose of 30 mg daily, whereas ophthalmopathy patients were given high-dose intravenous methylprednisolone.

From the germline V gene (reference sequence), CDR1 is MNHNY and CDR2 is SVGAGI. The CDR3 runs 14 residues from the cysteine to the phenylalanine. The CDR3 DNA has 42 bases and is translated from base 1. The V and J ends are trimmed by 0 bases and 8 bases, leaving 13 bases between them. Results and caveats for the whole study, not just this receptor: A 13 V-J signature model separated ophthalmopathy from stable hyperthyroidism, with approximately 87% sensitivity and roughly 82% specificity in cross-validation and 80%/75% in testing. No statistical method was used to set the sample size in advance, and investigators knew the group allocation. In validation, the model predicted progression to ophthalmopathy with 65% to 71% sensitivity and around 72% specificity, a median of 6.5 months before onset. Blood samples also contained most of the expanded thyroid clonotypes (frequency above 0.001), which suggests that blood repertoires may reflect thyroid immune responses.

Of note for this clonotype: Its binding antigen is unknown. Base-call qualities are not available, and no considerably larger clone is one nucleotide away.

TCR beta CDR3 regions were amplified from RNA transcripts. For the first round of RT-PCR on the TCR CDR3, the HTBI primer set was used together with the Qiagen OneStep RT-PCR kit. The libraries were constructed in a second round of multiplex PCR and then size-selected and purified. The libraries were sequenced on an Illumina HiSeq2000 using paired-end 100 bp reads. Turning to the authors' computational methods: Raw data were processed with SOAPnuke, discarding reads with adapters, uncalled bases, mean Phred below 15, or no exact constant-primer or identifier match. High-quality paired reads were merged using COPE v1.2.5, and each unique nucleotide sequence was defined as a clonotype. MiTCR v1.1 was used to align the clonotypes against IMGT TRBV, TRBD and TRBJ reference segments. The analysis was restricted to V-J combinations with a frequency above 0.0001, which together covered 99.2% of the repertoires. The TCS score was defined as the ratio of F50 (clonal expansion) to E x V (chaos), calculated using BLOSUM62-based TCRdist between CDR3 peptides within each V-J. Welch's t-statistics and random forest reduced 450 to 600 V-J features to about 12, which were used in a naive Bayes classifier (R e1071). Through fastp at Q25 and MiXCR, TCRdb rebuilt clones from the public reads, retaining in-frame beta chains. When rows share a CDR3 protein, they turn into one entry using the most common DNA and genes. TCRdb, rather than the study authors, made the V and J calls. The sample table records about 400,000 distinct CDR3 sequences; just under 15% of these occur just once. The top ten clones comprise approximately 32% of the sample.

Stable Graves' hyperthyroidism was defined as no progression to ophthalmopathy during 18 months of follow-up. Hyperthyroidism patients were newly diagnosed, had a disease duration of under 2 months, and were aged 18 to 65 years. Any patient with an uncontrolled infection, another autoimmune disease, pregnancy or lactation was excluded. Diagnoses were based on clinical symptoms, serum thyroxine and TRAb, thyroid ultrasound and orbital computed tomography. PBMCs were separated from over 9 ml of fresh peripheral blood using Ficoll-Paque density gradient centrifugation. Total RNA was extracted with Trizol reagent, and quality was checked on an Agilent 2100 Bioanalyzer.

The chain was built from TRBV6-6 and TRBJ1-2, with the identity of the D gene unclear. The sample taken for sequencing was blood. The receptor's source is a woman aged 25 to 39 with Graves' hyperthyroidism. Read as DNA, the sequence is TGTGCCAGCAGTTACTCGTCCAGGCTTGGAGGCTACACCTTC. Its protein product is CASSYSSRLGGYTF.